This TCR beta chain was recovered during a study of OX40 agonist ivuxolimab in advanced cancers. Study as a whole: Males comprised about 78% of the group, whose mean age was approximately 60 years (range roughly 20 to 85).

Study results and caveats: Within 6 weeks, CD4+ and CD8+ blood T cells expanded clonally at 0.1 to 3.0 mg/kg. Partial responders at 0.1-3.0 mg/kg showed near-lowest clonal expansion.

Some clones are missing from TCRdb's copy, which holds only in-frame ones; the method was immunoSEQ multiplex PCR. The table lists approximately 76,000 clones, around 88% of them singletons. The V end lost 2 bases, the J end lost 5 bases, and 7 bases lay between the germline ends. The CDR3 has 13 amino acids. Germline loops: CDR1 SGHTA, CDR2 FQGTGA. Points on this clone: What it recognizes is unknown.

The receptor comes from an adult with an advanced solid tumor such as melanoma, head and neck, liver or kidney cancer. The J gene is TRBJ2-1, the V gene TRBV7-3, with unresolved D. The specimen was CD4+ or CD8+ T cells sorted from blood, collected in a trial of the OX40 agonist ivuxolimab. Here the CDR3 reads CASSLADNNEQFF. CDR3 coding DNA: TGTGCCAGCAGCTTAGCAGATAACAATGAGCAGTTCTTC.